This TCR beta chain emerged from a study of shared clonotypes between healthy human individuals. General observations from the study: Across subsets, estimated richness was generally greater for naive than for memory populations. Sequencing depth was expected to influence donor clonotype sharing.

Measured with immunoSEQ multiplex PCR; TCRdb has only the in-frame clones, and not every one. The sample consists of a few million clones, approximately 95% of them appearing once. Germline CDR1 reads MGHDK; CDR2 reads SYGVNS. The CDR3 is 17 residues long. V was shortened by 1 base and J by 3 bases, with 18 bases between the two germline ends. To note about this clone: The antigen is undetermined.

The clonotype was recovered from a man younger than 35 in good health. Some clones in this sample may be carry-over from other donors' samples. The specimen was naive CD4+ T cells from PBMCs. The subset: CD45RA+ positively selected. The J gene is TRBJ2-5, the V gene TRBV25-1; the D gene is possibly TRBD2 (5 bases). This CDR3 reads CASSELRGFLGKETQYF. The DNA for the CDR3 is TGTGCCAGCAGTGAATTACGAGGGTTTTTGGGCAAAGAGACCCAGTACTTC.